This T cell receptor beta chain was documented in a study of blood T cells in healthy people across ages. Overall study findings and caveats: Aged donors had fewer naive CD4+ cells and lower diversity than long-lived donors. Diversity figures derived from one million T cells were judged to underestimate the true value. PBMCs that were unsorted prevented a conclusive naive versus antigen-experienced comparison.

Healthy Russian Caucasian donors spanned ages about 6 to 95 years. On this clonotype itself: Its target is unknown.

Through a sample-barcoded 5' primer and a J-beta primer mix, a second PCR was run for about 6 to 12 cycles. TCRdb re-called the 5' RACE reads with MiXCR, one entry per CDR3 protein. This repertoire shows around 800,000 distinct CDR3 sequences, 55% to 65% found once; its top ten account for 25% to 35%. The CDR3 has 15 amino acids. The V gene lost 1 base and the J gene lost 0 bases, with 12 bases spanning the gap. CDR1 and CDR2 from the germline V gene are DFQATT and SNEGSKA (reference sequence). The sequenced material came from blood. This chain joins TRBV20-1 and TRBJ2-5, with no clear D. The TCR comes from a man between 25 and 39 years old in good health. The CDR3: CSARVSASYQETQYF. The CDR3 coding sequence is TGCAGTGCTAGAGTCTCTGCTTCTTACCAAGAGACCCAGTACTTC.